A single sample is the source of the 24 T cell receptor beta chains below, sequenced in a study of cytomegalovirus exposure and HLA in healthy donors. Profiling relied on immunoSEQ multiplex PCR, and the TCRdb table lists in-frame clones only, not all of them. The sample records about 120,000 clones, about 92% being singletons. The specimen sequenced was PBMCs. The origin of the receptors is a woman aged 18-30 years in good health and CMV-seronegative.

This chain uses TRBV7-2 with TRBJ2-1; TRBD2 aligns across 15 bases. CDR1 is SGHTA, CDR2 FQGNSA, per germline. CDR3 length: 17 amino acids. With 1 base clipped from V and 13 bases from J, the junction kept 11 bases outside the gene matches. The CDR3 DNA reads TGTGCCAGCAGCTTAGTACGCGGACTAGCGGGGGGGCTGGGCCAGTTCTTC. Its translation is CASSLVRGLAGGLGQFF.

The chain is built from TRBV7-2 and TRBJ1-2, with D perhaps TRBD1 (5 bases). Germline loops: CDR1 SGHTA, CDR2 FQGNSA. V was trimmed by 5 bases and J by 4 bases, leaving 11 bases between them. CDR3 length: 13 residues. CDR3 in DNA: TGTGCCAGCAGCCCGATTGGGGCCTATGGCTACACCTTC. This sequence encodes CASSPIGAYGYTF.

The chain is built from TRBV9 and TRBJ1-2, with a possible D match to TRBD1 (6 bases). CDR3 length: 14 amino acids. Looked up from germline, CDR1 is SGDLS and CDR2 is YYNGEE. V lost 0 bases and J 6 bases, leaving 12 bases between the germline ends. CDR3 coding DNA: TGTGCCAGCAGCGTAGCGGCGGGGGCAGATGGCTACACCTTC. Its translation is CASSVAAGADGYTF.

The gene calls are TRBV6-1 and TRBJ2-1, with TRBD1 matching 11 bases. The CDR3 sequence is 16 residues long. CDR1 is MNHNS, CDR2 SASEGT, per germline. J was trimmed by 8 bases and V by 2 bases; bases with no gene match: 8. The CDR3 DNA reads as TGTGCCAGCAGTGAATTGACGGGACAGGGGGACGATGAGCAGTTCTTC. Encoded protein: CASSELTGQGDDEQFF.

The genes are TRBV6-5 and TRBJ1-1; no clear D gene. The V gene lost 0 bases and the J gene lost 5 bases, with 7 bases spanning the gap. Germline V CDR1 and CDR2: MNHEY, SVGAGI. This CDR3 has 13 residues. CDR3 coding DNA: TGTGCCAGCAGTTACTCGATGAGAACTGAAGCTTTCTTT. It is translated as CASSYSMRTEAFF.

In its sample, this clone was seen once. The chain links TRBV30 to TRBJ1-2, with 7 bases lining up with TRBD1. V shed 0 bases and J 0 bases; nucleotides not matched to a gene: 7. The CDR3 has 16 residues. The germline CDR1 and CDR2 sequences are GTSNPN and SVGIG (reference sequence). The CDR3 bases are TGTGCCTGGAGTGTCGGGACAGTCTATTCTAACTATGGCTACACCTTC. As protein: CAWSVGTVYSNYGYTF.

V usage is TRBV30 and J usage is TRBJ2-1; TRBD2 aligns across 7 bases. CDR1 and CDR2 from the germline V gene are GTSNPN and SVGIG (reference sequence). The CDR3 consists of 15 residues. Trimming at V came to 6 bases and at J to 6 bases, leaving 14 bases not matched to a gene. The CDR3 loop reads CACPIAGPLRNEQFF. CDR3 nucleotide sequence: TGTGCCTGTCCGATAGCGGGCCCGTTACGCAATGAGCAGTTCTTC.

As concerns this clone: Other DNA sequences from this sample encode an identical CDR3 as well. This chain joins TRBV5-1 and TRBJ2-3, with D hard to call. This CDR3 has 13 residues. The germline V gene encodes CDR1 SGHRS and CDR2 YFSETQ. V was clipped by 0 bases and J by 4 bases, with 6 bases between them. CDR3: CASSLARADTQYF. The CDR3 DNA sequence: TGCGCCAGCAGCTTGGCCCGGGCAGATACGCAGTATTTT.

Only one count was recorded for this clone. This chain connects TRBV27 to TRBJ1-5; the D is unclear. V lost 0 bases, J lost 0 bases, and 6 bases lay in between. Germline V gene data show CDR1 as MNHEY and CDR2 as SMNVEV (reference sequence). The length of the CDR3 is 15 residues. CDR3 in amino acids: CASSLSYYSNQPQHF. The CDR3 coding sequence is TGTGCCAGCAGTTTATCTTATTATAGCAATCAGCCCCAGCATTTT.

This chain uses TRBV5-6 with TRBJ2-7, with D maybe TRBD2 (6 bases). This CDR3 is 14 amino acids long. Germline CDR1 reads SGHDT; CDR2 reads YYEEEE. V lost 3 bases and J 5 bases, leaving 15 bases between the germline ends. The DNA for the CDR3 is TGTGCCAGCAGCTCGGACGGGGGTTTCGACGAGCAGTACTTC. Amino acid sequence: CASSSDGGFDEQYF.

The genes are TRBV6-1 and TRBJ1-1; D unclear. Germline-derived CDR1 and CDR2 are MNHNS and SASEGT. V lost 0 bases and J lost 8, with 7 bases in between. This CDR3 comprises 12 residues. The CDR3 bases are TGTGCCAGCAGTGAAGCAAGCGCAGAAGCTTTCTTT. It codes for CASSEASAEAFF.

This chain connects TRBV5-8 to TRBJ2-7; D is perhaps TRBD2 (5 bases). This CDR3 region has 15 residues. Germline loops: CDR1 SGHTS, CDR2 YDEGEE. The ends were cut back, 1 base at V and 1 base at J, with 12 bases in the middle. DNA of the CDR3: TGTGCCAGCAGCTTGTGGTCGGGAACTTCCTACGAGCAGTACTTC. It translates to CASSLWSGTSYEQYF.

The chain is built from TRBV27 and TRBJ2-3, with TRBD1 matching over 12 bases. Germline lookup yields CDR1 MNHEY and CDR2 SMNVEV (reference sequence). The ends lost 6 bases at V and 4 bases at J; junction bases unmatched: 5. The CDR3 has 15 residues. CDR3 bases: TGTGCCAGCAGGAGGGACAGGGGGCTGCCAGATACGCAGTATTTT. Its translation: CASRRDRGLPDTQYF.

The chain recombines TRBV9 with TRBJ1-2; possible D gene TRBD1, 5 bases. V lost 0 bases and J lost 4, with 16 bases in between. The germline CDR1 and CDR2 sequences are SGDLS and YYNGEE. The CDR3 runs to 16 residues. Here the CDR3 reads CASSVEEGPGGYGYTF. DNA for the CDR3: TGTGCCAGCAGCGTAGAGGAGGGACCTGGTGGCTATGGCTACACCTTC.

This clone was found once. The CDR3 nucleotides are TGTGCCAGCACGCCTTCGGGGGGACTCAATGAAAAACTGTTTTTT. Protein: CASTPSGGLNEKLFF. The chain links TRBV27 to TRBJ1-4; weak D call: TRBD1 (5 bases). CDR1 is MNHEY, CDR2 SMNVEV, per germline (reference sequence). This CDR3 is built from 15 residues. V gave up 7 bases and J gave up 5 bases, with 17 bases separating them.

The gene calls are TRBV5-6 and TRBJ2-2; 7 bases align to TRBD1. V trimming: 1 base; J trimming: 7 bases; junction bases outside the gene matches: 13. Germline values: CDR1 SGHDT, CDR2 YYEEEE. This CDR3 contains 17 residues. DNA for the CDR3: TGTGCCAGCAGCTTGAAACAGGGGACCGGGTTTGGCGGGGAGCTGTTTTTT. Its translation is CASSLKQGTGFGGELFF.

This clone was detected a few times. J is TRBJ1-1 and V is TRBV4-2, with 9 bases identical to TRBD1. The CDR3 loop spans 16 amino acids. V shed 3 bases, J shed 1 base, and the junction held 6 bases outside the gene matches. Germline V CDR1 and CDR2: LGHNA, YNFKEQ. CDR3 DNA: TGTGCCAGCAGCCATAGTGAGGGACAGGGGAACACTGAAGCTTTCTTT. Its protein is CASSHSEGQGNTEAFF.

The chain uses TRBV7-6 and TRBJ2-3; TRBD1 aligns across 8 bases. Per the germline V gene, CDR1 is SGHVS and CDR2 is FNYEAQ. V trimming: 3 bases; J trimming: 4 bases; junction bases outside the gene matches: 9. The CDR3 runs to 16 residues. CDR3 sequence: CASSLVYGTGADTQYF. CDR3 nucleotides: TGTGCCAGCAGCTTGGTATATGGGACAGGTGCAGATACGCAGTATTTT.

The chain couples TRBV5-1 to TRBJ2-5; the D is unclear. This CDR3 region has 15 residues. V gave up 0 bases and J gave up 0 bases, with 9 bases separating them. Germline V lookup: CDR1 SGHRS, CDR2 YFSETQ. The CDR3 here is CASSLAPTNQETQYF. The DNA of the CDR3 is TGCGCCAGCAGCTTGGCCCCCACAAACCAAGAGACCCAGTACTTC.

The rearrangement links TRBV10-1 to TRBJ2-7, with D possibly TRBD1 on 6 matching bases. CDR1 and CDR2 from the germline V gene are WNHNN and SYGVQD (reference sequence). V lost 5 bases and J lost 2, with 13 bases in between. This CDR3 comprises 14 residues. CDR3 sequence: CASSTGPRPYEQYF. In DNA, the CDR3 is TGCGCCAGCAGTACAGGGCCTCGACCCTACGAGCAGTACTTC.

The rearrangement joins TRBV6-5 to TRBJ1-5; TRBD1 matches 12 bases. V shed 4 bases and J 6 bases; nucleotides not matched to a gene: 7. This CDR3 contains 16 residues. Germline V gene sequence: CDR1 MNHEY, CDR2 SVGAGI. The CDR3 DNA follows: TGTGCCAGCAGTTTCCGAGGGACAGGGGGCAGTCAGCCCCAGCATTTT. This codes for CASSFRGTGGSQPQHF.

This clone has just one count. The chain recombines TRBV6-5 with TRBJ2-1; a possible D gene is TRBD1 (6 bases). The V end lost 7 bases, the J end lost 9 bases, and 10 bases lay between the germline ends. Looked up from germline, CDR1 is MNHEY and CDR2 is SVGAGI. The CDR3 consists of 11 residues. CDR3 coding DNA: TGTGCCAGCAAGGTAGGGGGTGAGCAGTTCTTC. It encodes CASKVGGEQFF.

This chain uses TRBV11-2 with TRBJ2-1; D remains ambiguous. The V end lost 5 bases, the J end lost 4 bases, and 6 bases lay between the germline ends. The CDR3 is made up of 12 amino acids. Germline CDR1 and CDR2: SGHAT and FQNNGV. CDR3 protein: CASSEAYNEQFF. In DNA form, the CDR3 reads TGTGCCAGCAGCGAGGCGTACAATGAGCAGTTCTTC.

In this sample, this clone turned up once. The chain recombines TRBV19 with TRBJ1-1, with D possibly TRBD1 on 5 matching bases. Germline assignment: CDR1 LNHDA and CDR2 SQIVND (reference sequence). The CDR3 totals 15 residues. V gave up 4 bases and J gave up 0 bases, with 12 bases separating them. The CDR3 loop is CASSKDSLMNTEAFF. CDR3 DNA: TGTGCCAGTAGTAAAGACAGTCTCATGAACACTGAAGCTTTCTTT.